A selection of T cell receptor beta chains follows, all from one sample in a study of blood T cell repertoires in COVID-19. The protocol was immunoSEQ multiplex PCR, while the TCRdb copy is restricted to in-frame clones and leaves out a portion. The repertoire holds about 350,000 clones, with 85% to 90% as singletons. Sequences were obtained from PBMCs or T cells enriched from blood (not recorded which). These receptors were taken from a young woman who had been exposed to COVID-19. CDR3s include the opening cysteine and the closing phenylalanine or tryptophan. A D gene is named only where the DNA matches it firmly. For some rows the clone size is stated as once, few or many, or as a class when expanded; others skip it.

V,size,J,D,CDR3,DNA
TRBV5-5,.,TRBJ2-7,TRBD1,CASSFGTGINEQYF,TGTGCCAGCAGCTTCGGGACAGGGATCAACGAGCAGTACTTC
TRBV3-1/TRBV3-2,.,TRBJ2-3,.,CASSQAGEDTDTQYF,TGTGCCAGCAGCCAAGCGGGGGAGGACACAGATACGCAGTATTTT
TRBV19,once,TRBJ1-1,.,CASREHMNTEAFF,TGTGCCAGTAGGGAGCACATGAACACTGAAGCTTTCTTT
TRBV27,.,TRBJ2-7,TRBD1,CASRFRGTGDYEQYF,TGTGCCAGCAGATTCCGTGGGACAGGGGACTACGAGCAGTACTTC
TRBV15,once,TRBJ2-7,TRBD1,CATSRAGGEYEQYF,TGTGCCACCAGCAGGGCAGGGGGCGAATACGAGCAGTACTTC
TRBV9,.,TRBJ1-5,.,CASSVSGSNQPQHF,TGTGCCAGCAGCGTGAGCGGTAGCAATCAGCCCCAGCATTTT
TRBV27,.,TRBJ2-7,.,CASAEGLSYEQYF,TGTGCCAGCGCCGAGGGACTCTCCTACGAGCAGTACTTC
TRBV28,few,TRBJ1-5,TRBD1,CASSPTGVQPQHF,TGTGCCAGCAGCCCCACAGGGGTTCAGCCCCAGCATTTT
TRBV28,.,TRBJ1-5,.,CASSSPSVSYSNQPQHF,TGTGCCAGCAGTTCCCCCTCGGTTAGTTATAGCAATCAGCCCCAGCATTTT
TRBV7-3,.,TRBJ1-1,TRBD1,CASSSDRGGEAFF,TGTGCCAGCAGCTCGGACAGGGGAGGTGAAGCTTTCTTT
TRBV27,.,TRBJ1-5,.,CASSLWAHQPQHF,TGTGCCAGCAGTTTATGGGCGCATCAGCCCCAGCATTTT
TRBV4-2,.,TRBJ2-7,.,CASSQEGRSEQYF,TGTGCCAGCAGCCAAGAAGGGAGATCCGAGCAGTACTTC
TRBV25-1,.,TRBJ1-2,.,CASSEELPYGYTF,TGTGCCAGCAGTGAGGAGCTCCCCTATGGCTACACCTTC
TRBV5-1,once,TRBJ2-5,TRBD2,CASSLESRGGETQYF,TGCGCCAGCAGCTTGGAGTCACGGGGGGGCGAGACCCAGTACTTC
TRBV5-1,.,TRBJ1-6,TRBD1,CASSFVLTGGRSYNSPLHF,TGCGCCAGCAGCTTCGTCTTGACAGGGGGAAGGTCCTATAATTCACCCCTCCACTTT
TRBV28,.,TRBJ1-4,TRBD1,CASSFAGGSANEKLFF,TGTGCCAGCAGTTTCGCAGGGGGCTCGGCTAATGAAAAACTGTTTTTT